One and the same sample provided the 30 T cell receptor beta chains below, sequenced in a study of OX40 agonist ivuxolimab in advanced cancers. Repertoires were generated with immunoSEQ multiplex PCR, while TCRdb's copy carries only in-frame clones and drops some. The sample has 30,000 to 45,000 clones; about 88% are singletons. This specimen consisted of CD4+ or CD8+ T cells sorted from blood, obtained in a trial of the OX40 agonist ivuxolimab. The receptor source for this set is an adult with an advanced solid tumor such as melanoma, head and neck, liver or kidney cancer.

This clone showed up just a few times. V is TRBV10-3 and J is TRBJ2-6; D gene uncertain. V was pared by 4 bases and J by 0 bases, with 4 bases between. The V gene's germline CDR1 is ENHRY and CDR2 SYGVKD. The CDR3 has 14 residues. The chain's CDR3 is CAISGGSGANVLTF. The CDR3 bases are TGTGCCATCAGTGGGGGCTCTGGGGCCAACGTCCTGACTTTC.

The chain couples TRBV11-2 to TRBJ2-1, with 8 bases that match TRBD2. Germline assignment: CDR1 SGHAT and CDR2 FQNNGV. CDR3 length: 13 amino acids. V dropped 5 bases and J dropped 10; count of bases not matched to a gene: 7. The CDR3 reads CASSGTRTGEQFF. CDR3 DNA: TGTGCCAGCAGCGGGACTAGAACTGGGGAGCAGTTCTTC.

This chain joins TRBV28 and TRBJ1-2, with D unclear. The CDR3 has 11 amino acids. V shed 5 bases and J shed 4 bases, with 5 bases lying between them. The germline V gene encodes CDR1 MDHEN and CDR2 SYDVKM. The CDR3 sequence: CASSDPYGYTF. The CDR3 DNA is TGTGCCAGCAGTGACCCCTATGGCTACACCTTC.

This clone was counted a single time. This chain connects TRBV4-1 to TRBJ2-3, with D perhaps being TRBD1 or TRBD2 (5 bases each). Germline-derived CDR1 and CDR2 are MGHRA and YSYEKL. V shed 4 bases and J shed 11 bases, with 16 bases lying between them. The CDR3 covers 13 residues. This chain's CDR3 is CASSPILGERQYF. In DNA form, the CDR3 reads TGCGCCAGCAGCCCTATTTTGGGGGAGAGGCAGTATTTT.

The J gene is TRBJ2-6, the V gene TRBV21-1. TRBV21-1 is shown as a pseudogene. The CDR3 has 17 residues. The DNA of the CDR3 is TGTGCCAGCAGCAAAGCCCCAAGTATCCCTGGGGCCAACGTCCTGACTTTC. It specifies CASSKAPSIPGANVLTF.

This clone was detected a few times. The chain joins TRBV2 to TRBJ2-5; 10 positions match TRBD1. This CDR3 region has 15 residues. V gave up 6 bases and J gave up 5 bases; unmatched junction bases: 9. Germline CDR1 is SNHLY and CDR2 is FYNNEI. CDR3 region: CASRVRQGARETQYF. The CDR3 DNA reads as TGTGCCAGCAGAGTTAGACAGGGGGCGAGGGAGACCCAGTACTTC.

V is TRBV5-4 and J is TRBJ1-6, with TRBD1 as a possible D gene (6 bases). From germline, CDR1 is SGHNT and CDR2 YYREEE (reference sequence). The V and J ends lost 1 base and 8 bases respectively, with 10 bases between them. This CDR3 comprises 14 residues. CDR3 region: CASSLWGADSPLHF. In DNA form, the CDR3 reads TGTGCCAGCAGCTTGTGGGGGGCTGATTCACCCCTCCACTTT.

The chain is built from TRBV19 and TRBJ2-3; D is unresolved. The CDR3 consists of 13 residues. CDR1 LNHDA and CDR2 SQIVND come from the germline V gene (reference sequence). Trimming removed 8 bases from V and 2 bases from J, with 11 bases in between. The CDR3 reads CASLGPYTDTQYF. The DNA of the CDR3 is TGTGCCAGTCTCGGACCTTACACAGATACGCAGTATTTT.

Written as DNA, the CDR3 is TGTGCCAGCAGTCGGGCTCCAATTGATACGCAGTATTTT. This encodes CASSRAPIDTQYF. The V call is TRBV6-4, the J call TRBJ2-3; D is ambiguous. Germline lookup yields CDR1 MRHNA and CDR2 SNTAGT. V was cut by 5 bases and J by 6 bases, with 12 bases left in between. The CDR3 is 13 amino acids.

The chain carries TRBV6-5 and TRBJ2-6; no clear D gene. The ends were cut back, 2 bases at V and 4 bases at J, with 12 bases in the middle. The CDR3 consists of 16 residues. In germline, CDR1 is MNHEY, CDR2 SVGAGI. For the CDR3, the DNA is TGTGCCAGCAGTTACACGTGGAGCACCGGGGCCAACGTCCTGACTTTC. Amino acid sequence: CASSYTWSTGANVLTF.

This sequence joins TRBV20-1 and TRBJ1-1, with TRBD1 matching 7 bases. The V gene's germline CDR1 is DFQATT and CDR2 SNEGSKA (reference sequence). CDR3 length: 11 residues. The V gene end was trimmed by 5 bases and the J gene end by 4 bases; junction bases not matched to a gene: 1. For the CDR3, the DNA is TGCAGTGCTGACAGGGTCACTGAAGCTTTCTTT. Its protein product is CSADRVTEAFF.

V and J are TRBV28 and TRBJ1-6, with D unresolved. Trimming removed 6 bases at V and 4 bases at J, with 10 bases between. The CDR3 spans 14 residues. In germline, CDR1 is MDHEN, CDR2 SYDVKM. The CDR3 region is CASRPPGYNSPLHF. CDR3 DNA: TGTGCCAGCAGACCCCCGGGTTATAATTCACCCCTCCACTTT.

The rearrangement links TRBV7-2 to TRBJ1-1, with D possibly TRBD1 on 5 matching bases. Trimming left V 6 bases short and J 1 base short, with 12 bases between. The CDR3 covers 14 residues. Germline values: CDR1 SGHTA, CDR2 FQGNSA. In nucleotides, the CDR3 is TGTGCCAGCAGTTGGGACCTTAGGAACACTGAAGCTTTCTTT. It translates to CASSWDLRNTEAFF. The whole variable domain, remainder taken from reference TRBV7-2 and TRBJ1-1, is GAGVSQSPSNKVTEKGKDVELRCDPISGHTALYWYRQSLGQGLEFLIYFQGNSAPDKSGLPSDRFSAERTGGSVSTLTIQRTQQEDSAVYLCASSWDLRNTEAFFGQGTRLTVV.

For this clone: The junction departs from the called germline gene at one end, perhaps through a read error. V and J are TRBV7-7 and TRBJ2-1; TRBD1 is a possible D gene (5 bases). The CDR3 contains 13 residues. Germline-derived CDR1 and CDR2 are SSHAT and FNYEAQ (reference sequence). The CDR3 sequence: CASSLRQWHEQFF. CDR3 coding DNA: TGTGCTAGCAGCTTAAGACAGTGGCATGAGCAGTTCTTC.

The rearrangement joins TRBV7-2 to TRBJ2-7; 10 bases fit TRBD1. After removal of 5 bases from V and 4 bases from J, the junction contained 5 bases not matched to a gene. The CDR3 sequence is 14 residues long. Germline assignment: CDR1 SGHTA and CDR2 FQGNSA. CDR3 nucleotide sequence: TGTGCCAGCAGCCCGACAGGGGGCGGATACGAGCAGTACTTC. Residues: CASSPTGGGYEQYF.

The chain uses TRBV19 and TRBJ2-3, with 9 bases identical to TRBD1. The length of the CDR3 is 15 residues. V shed 3 bases, J shed 4 bases, and the junction held 5 bases outside the gene matches. Germline V gene sequence: CDR1 LNHDA, CDR2 SQIVND (reference sequence). The CDR3 DNA is TGTGCCAGTAGTATTACAGGGGGCGCGGCAGATACGCAGTATTTT. Protein product: CASSITGGAADTQYF. Together with reference TRBV19 and TRBJ2-3, the CDR3 gives the full variable domain: DGGITQSPKYLFRKEGQNVTLSCEQNLNHDAMYWYRQDPGQGLRLIYYSQIVNDFQKGDIAEGYSVSREKKESFPLTVTSAQKNPTAFYLCASSITGGAADTQYFGPGTRLTVL.

In nucleotides, the CDR3 is TGTGCCAGCAGTCCGGGACTAGTTTACGAGCAGTACTTC. Amino acids: CASSPGLVYEQYF. The J gene is TRBJ2-7, the V gene TRBV7-9, with TRBD2 identical over 8 bases. The V segment lost 6 bases and the J segment 4 bases; nucleotides outside the gene matches: 5. The CDR3 runs to 13 residues. CDR1 and CDR2 (germline): SEHNR, FQNEAQ (reference sequence).

The chain joins TRBV28 to TRBJ2-7; 12 bases align to TRBD2. Germline V gives CDR1 MDHEN, CDR2 SYDVKM. Trimming cost V 5 bases and J 9 bases; bases outside gene matches: 11. This CDR3 has 15 residues. The CDR3 here is CASSPQLAGGPRQYF. DNA of the CDR3: TGTGCCAGCAGTCCCCAGCTAGCGGGAGGGCCAAGGCAGTACTTC.

This clone was counted a single time. This chain joins TRBV19 and TRBJ1-1, with D possibly matching TRBD1 (6 bases). Germline CDR1 LNHDA, CDR2 SQIVND (reference sequence). Deletions cut 6 bases from V and 0 bases from J, with 14 bases between. The CDR3 covers 15 residues. CDR3 region: CASRKSRDMNTEAFF. As DNA, the CDR3 is TGTGCCAGTAGGAAGTCCAGGGACATGAACACTGAAGCTTTCTTT.

V is TRBV5-1 and J is TRBJ1-1; 7 nucleotides line up with TRBD1. The CDR3 loop spans 17 amino acids. V trimming: 4 bases; J trimming: 0 bases; junction bases outside the gene matches: 12. CDR1 and CDR2 from the germline V gene are SGHRS and YFSETQ. In DNA, the CDR3 is TGCGCCAGCAGCGTACGGACAGGTGGGGGCATGAACACTGAAGCTTTCTTT. Translated, it gives CASSVRTGGGMNTEAFF. Full variable domain (remainder filled in from reference TRBV5-1 and TRBJ1-1): KAGVTQTPRYLIKTRGQQVTLSCSPISGHRSVSWYQQTPGQGLQFLFEYFSETQRNKGNFPGRFSGRQFSNSRSEMNVSTLELGDSALYLCASSVRTGGGMNTEAFFGQGTRLTVV.

The chain has TRBV10-2 and TRBJ2-3; TRBD2 is a possible D gene (5 bases). The CDR3 is 11 residues long. Trimming shortened V by 7 bases and J by 10 bases, and 12 bases separated the two germline ends. Germline CDR1 and CDR2: WSHSY and SAAADI. CDR3 region: CASILGYSQYF. The CDR3, as DNA: TGCGCCAGCATACTAGGCTATTCGCAGTATTTT.

J is TRBJ2-7 and V is TRBV6-6, with TRBD1 as a possible D gene (6 bases). Per germline, CDR1 MNHNY and CDR2 SVGAGI (reference sequence). V was cut by 2 bases and J by 0 bases, with 11 bases left in between. This CDR3 is built from 15 residues. DNA of the CDR3: TGTGCCAGCAGTTACGGGGGCCCGAGCTCCTACGAGCAGTACTTC. The encoded protein is CASSYGGPSSYEQYF.

V usage is TRBV7-3 and J usage is TRBJ2-2, with D perhaps TRBD2 (5 bases). There are 17 residues in the CDR3. V lost 5 bases and J 3 bases, leaving 19 bases between the germline ends. Germline V gene sequence: CDR1 SGHTA, CDR2 FQGTGA. The CDR3 DNA reads as TGTGCCAGCAGCCCCGTCCCGGCGAGGCGGGACACCGGGGAGCTGTTTTTT. This gives the protein CASSPVPARRDTGELFF.

The chain has TRBV7-9 and TRBJ2-5; 14 bases are shared with TRBD2. CDR3 length: 13 amino acids. The trim removed 8 bases at V and 5 bases at J, leaving 1 base unmatched. In germline, CDR1 is SEHNR, CDR2 FQNEAQ (reference sequence). The CDR3 region has the DNA TGTGCCAGCGGACTAGCGGGGGGTGAGACCCAGTACTTC. This gives the protein CASGLAGGETQYF.

The chain links TRBV5-1 to TRBJ2-2; 8 bases are shared with TRBD1. Trimming cost V 4 bases and J 8 bases; bases outside gene matches: 16. Germline loops: CDR1 SGHRS, CDR2 YFSETQ. The CDR3 covers 17 residues. DNA for the CDR3: TGCGCCAGCAGCACGGGACAGGCCATGATCGGGTCTGGGGAGCTGTTTTTT. As protein: CASSTGQAMIGSGELFF.

This chain connects TRBV19 to TRBJ1-1; a possible D gene is TRBD1 (5 bases). CDR3 size: 13 residues. Trimming pared 1 base from V and 5 bases from J, leaving 8 bases between. Germline V CDR1 and CDR2: LNHDA, SQIVND (reference sequence). For the CDR3, the DNA is TGTGCCAGTAGTATAGCCAGGGAAACTGAAGCTTTCTTT. It yields the protein CASSIARETEAFF.

The V and J genes are TRBV19 and TRBJ1-1; D is possibly TRBD1 (5 bases). This CDR3 contains 12 residues. Germline V lookup: CDR1 LNHDA, CDR2 SQIVND (reference sequence). The V end was cut by 8 bases, the J end by 4 bases, with 11 bases between. The CDR3 nucleotides read TGTGCCAGTCGTGGAGGGGCCACTGAAGCTTTCTTT. Translating gives CASRGGATEAFF.

The J gene is TRBJ2-7, the V gene TRBV18; possibly TRBD2 for D (5 bases). Per germline, CDR1 KGHSH and CDR2 LQKENI. The CDR3 runs 16 residues. Trimming pared 4 bases from V and 2 bases from J, leaving 18 bases between. As DNA, the CDR3 is TGTGCCAGCTCACTGGCCGGAGGACGGCCGACCTACGAGCAGTACTTC. Protein: CASSLAGGRPTYEQYF.

This chain joins TRBV10-1 and TRBJ2-3; possible D gene TRBD2, 6 bases. V dropped 6 bases and J dropped 3 bases, with 10 bases sitting between them. Germline loops: CDR1 WNHNN, CDR2 SYGVQD (reference sequence). The CDR3 runs 13 residues. The CDR3: CASSLDYTDTQYF. CDR3 in DNA: TGCGCCAGCAGCTTGGACTATACAGATACGCAGTATTTT.

V gene TRBV27 combines with J gene TRBJ2-4; 10 positions agree with TRBD1. V was clipped by 5 bases and J by 6 bases; unmatched bases: 4. Germline V gene sequence: CDR1 MNHEY, CDR2 SMNVEV (reference sequence). CDR3 length equals 14 residues. In nucleotides, the CDR3 is TGTGCCAGCAGTCCTCGGGACAGGGGAAACATTCAGTACTTC. Translated, it gives CASSPRDRGNIQYF.